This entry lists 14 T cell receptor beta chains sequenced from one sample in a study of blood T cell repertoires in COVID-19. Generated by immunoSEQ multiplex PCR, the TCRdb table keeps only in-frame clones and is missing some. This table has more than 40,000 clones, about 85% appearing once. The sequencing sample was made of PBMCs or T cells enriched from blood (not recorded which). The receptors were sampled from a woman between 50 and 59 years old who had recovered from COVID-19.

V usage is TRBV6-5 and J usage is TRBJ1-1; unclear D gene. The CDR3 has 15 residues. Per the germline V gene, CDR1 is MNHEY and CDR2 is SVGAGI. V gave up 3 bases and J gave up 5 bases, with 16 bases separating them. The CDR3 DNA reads TGTGCCAGCAGTTATACTCCGCTGAGCAATACTGAAGCTTTCTTT. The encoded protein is CASSYTPLSNTEAFF.

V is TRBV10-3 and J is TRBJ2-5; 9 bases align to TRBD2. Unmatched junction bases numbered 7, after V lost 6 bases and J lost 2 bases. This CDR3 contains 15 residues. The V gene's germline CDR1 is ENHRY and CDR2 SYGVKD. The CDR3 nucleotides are TGTGCCATCAGACCGGGACTAGCAGAACAAGAGACCCAGTACTTC. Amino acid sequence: CAIRPGLAEQETQYF.

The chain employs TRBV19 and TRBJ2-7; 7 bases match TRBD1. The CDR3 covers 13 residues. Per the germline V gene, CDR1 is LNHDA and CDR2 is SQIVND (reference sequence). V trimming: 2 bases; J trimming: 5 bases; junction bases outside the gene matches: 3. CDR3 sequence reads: CASSILGQDEQYF. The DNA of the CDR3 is TGTGCCAGTAGTATACTCGGACAGGACGAGCAGTACTTC.

The CDR3, as DNA: TGTGCCATCAGTGAGTCAGGGGGGGACTATGGCTACACCTTC. This codes for CAISESGGDYGYTF. The chain is built from TRBV10-3 and TRBJ1-2; a weak D match, TRBD1 (6 bases). This CDR3 spans 14 amino acids. Trimming removed 0 bases from V and 3 bases from J, with 8 bases in between. Germline assignment: CDR1 ENHRY and CDR2 SYGVKD.

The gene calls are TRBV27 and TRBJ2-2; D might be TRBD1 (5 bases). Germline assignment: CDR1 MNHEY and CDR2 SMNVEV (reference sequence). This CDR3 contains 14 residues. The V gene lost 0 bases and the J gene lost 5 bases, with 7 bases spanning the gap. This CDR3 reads CASSLSRVTGELFF. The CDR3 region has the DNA TGTGCCAGCAGTTTATCCAGGGTAACCGGGGAGCTGTTTTTT.

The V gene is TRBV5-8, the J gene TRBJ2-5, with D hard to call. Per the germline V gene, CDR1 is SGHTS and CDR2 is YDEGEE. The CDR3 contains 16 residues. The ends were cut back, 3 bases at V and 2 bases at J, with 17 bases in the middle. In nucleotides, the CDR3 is TGTGCCAGCAGCTCTATGAGGTTTACGGATCAAGAGACCCAGTACTTC. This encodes CASSSMRFTDQETQYF.

The CDR3 region is CASSLIGTGEETQYF. In nucleotides, the CDR3 is TGTGCCAGCAGCCTAATCGGGACAGGGGAAGAGACCCAGTACTTC. This rearrangement joins TRBV25-1 to TRBJ2-5; 10 bases are a match to TRBD1. The CDR3 is 15 amino acids. Germline assignment: CDR1 MGHDK and CDR2 SYGVNS. V trimming: 6 bases; J trimming: 3 bases; junction bases outside the gene matches: 7.

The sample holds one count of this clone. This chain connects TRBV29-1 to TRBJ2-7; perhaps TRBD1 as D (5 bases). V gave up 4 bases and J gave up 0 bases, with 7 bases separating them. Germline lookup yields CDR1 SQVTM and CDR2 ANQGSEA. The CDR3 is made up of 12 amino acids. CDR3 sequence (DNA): TGCAGCGTTGCAGGGTCCTCCTACGAGCAGTACTTC. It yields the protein CSVAGSSYEQYF.

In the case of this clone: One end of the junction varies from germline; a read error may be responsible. In DNA, the CDR3 is TGTGCTAGCAGCCCCGCTAGCGGGGGTGTCGGGGAGCAGTACTTC. It yields the protein CASSPASGGVGEQYF. The chain carries TRBV7-7 and TRBJ2-7, with 10 bases identical to TRBD2. This CDR3 has 15 amino acids. Looked up from germline, CDR1 is SSHAT and CDR2 is FNYEAQ (reference sequence). Filled out from reference TRBV7-7 and TRBJ2-7, the complete variable domain reads GAGVSQSPRYKVTKRGQDVTLRCDPISSHATLYWYQQALGQGPEFLTYFNYEAQPDKSGLPSDRFSAERPEGSISTLTIQRTEQRDSAMYRCASSPASGGVGEQYFGPGTRLTVT.

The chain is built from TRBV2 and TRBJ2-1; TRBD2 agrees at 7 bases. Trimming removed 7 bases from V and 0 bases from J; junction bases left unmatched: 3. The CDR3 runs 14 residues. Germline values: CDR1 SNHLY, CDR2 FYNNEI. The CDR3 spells CASTRDYSYNEQFF. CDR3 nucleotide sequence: TGTGCCAGCACGCGGGACTACTCCTACAATGAGCAGTTCTTC.

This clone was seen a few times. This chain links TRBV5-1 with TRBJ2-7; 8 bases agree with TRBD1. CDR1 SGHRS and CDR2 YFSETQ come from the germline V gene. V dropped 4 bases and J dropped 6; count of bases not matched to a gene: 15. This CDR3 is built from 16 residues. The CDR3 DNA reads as TGCGCCAGCAGCCCGGATGGACAGGGTAATTGGGGCGAGCAGTACTTC. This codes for CASSPDGQGNWGEQYF.

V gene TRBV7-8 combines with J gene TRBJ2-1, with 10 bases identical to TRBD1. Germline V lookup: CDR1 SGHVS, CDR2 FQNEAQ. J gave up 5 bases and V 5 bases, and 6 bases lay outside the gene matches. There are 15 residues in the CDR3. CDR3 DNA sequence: TGTGCCAGCAGCGGCGACAGGGGGCGCGACAATGAGCAGTTCTTC. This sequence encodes CASSGDRGRDNEQFF.

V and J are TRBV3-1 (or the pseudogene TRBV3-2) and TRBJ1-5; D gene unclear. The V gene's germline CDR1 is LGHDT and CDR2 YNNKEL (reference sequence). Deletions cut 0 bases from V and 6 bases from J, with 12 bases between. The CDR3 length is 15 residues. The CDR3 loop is CASSQDLTEAQPQHF. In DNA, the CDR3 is TGTGCCAGCAGCCAAGATCTAACAGAAGCTCAGCCCCAGCATTTT.

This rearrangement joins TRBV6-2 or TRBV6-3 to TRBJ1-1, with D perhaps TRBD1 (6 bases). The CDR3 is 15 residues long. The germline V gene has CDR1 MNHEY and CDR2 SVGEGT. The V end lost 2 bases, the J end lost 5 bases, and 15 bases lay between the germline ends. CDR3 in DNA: TGTGCCAGCAGTTACAGCGGGAGGCAGGGGACTGAAGCTTTCTTT. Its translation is CASSYSGRQGTEAFF.